This T cell receptor beta chain was observed in a study of response to subunit inactivated influenza vaccine. This clonotype was seen ten or more times. CDR3 length equals 14 residues. After removal of 4 bases from V and 5 bases from J, the junction contained 7 bases not matched to a gene. TCRdb re-called the RT-PCR reads with MiXCR, one entry per CDR3 protein. The sample lists about 540,000 distinct CDR3 sequences; roughly 25% were seen once. Separately, the same data were catalogued under a study of T cells expressing NK-cell markers. That study reports: Beta-chain TCR cDNA was generated via 5'RACE template switching with UMIs.

This clonotype originated in a middle-aged man who received an inactivated influenza vaccine. This material consisted of CD4+ T cells sorted from PBMCs, taken 11 to 12 days after vaccination. The rearrangement uses TRBV12-3 or TRBV12-4 and TRBJ2-5, with 7 bases identical to TRBD2. The CDR3 loop is CASSSGLLGETQYF. The CDR3 bases are TGTGCCAGCAGTTCGGGACTACTGGGTGAGACCCAGTACTTC.